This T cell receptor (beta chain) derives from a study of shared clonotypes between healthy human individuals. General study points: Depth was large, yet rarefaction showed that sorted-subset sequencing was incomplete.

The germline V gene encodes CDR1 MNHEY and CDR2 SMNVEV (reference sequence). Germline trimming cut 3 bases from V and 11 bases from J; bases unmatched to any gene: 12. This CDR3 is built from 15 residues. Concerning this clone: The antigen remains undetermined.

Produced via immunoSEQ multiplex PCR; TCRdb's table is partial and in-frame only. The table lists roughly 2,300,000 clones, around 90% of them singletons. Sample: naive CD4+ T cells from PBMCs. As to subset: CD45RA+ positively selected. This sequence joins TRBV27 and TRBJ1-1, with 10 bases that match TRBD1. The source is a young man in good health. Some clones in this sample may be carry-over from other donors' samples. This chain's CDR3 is CASSLTGTGAFRAFF. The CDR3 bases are TGTGCCAGCAGTTTGACCGGGACAGGGGCTTTTAGGGCTTTCTTT.